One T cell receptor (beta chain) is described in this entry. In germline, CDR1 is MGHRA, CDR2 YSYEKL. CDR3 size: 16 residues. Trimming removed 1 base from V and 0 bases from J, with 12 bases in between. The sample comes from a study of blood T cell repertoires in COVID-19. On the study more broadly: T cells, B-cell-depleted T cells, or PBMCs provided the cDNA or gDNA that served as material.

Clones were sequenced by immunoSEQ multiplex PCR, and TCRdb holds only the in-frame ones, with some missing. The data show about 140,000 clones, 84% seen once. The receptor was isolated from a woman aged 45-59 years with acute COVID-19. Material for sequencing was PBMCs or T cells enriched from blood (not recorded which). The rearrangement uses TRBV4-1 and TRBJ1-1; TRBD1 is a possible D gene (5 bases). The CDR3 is CASSQGSGTVNTEAFF. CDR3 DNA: TGCGCCAGCAGCCAAGGAAGCGGGACCGTGAACACTGAAGCTTTCTTT.